The 12 T cell receptor beta chains in this list originate from one sample, sequenced in a study of vaccination and CD4 T cells after COVID-19. From the PCR reads, TCRdb called clonotypes with MiXCR, one entry per CDR3 protein. The sample yields roughly 15,000 distinct CDR3 sequences, roughly three fifths seen once. The source material was CD4+ T cells from blood, sampled after SARS-CoV-2 vaccination. The receptors were sampled from a human donor who had recovered from COVID-19.

This chain links TRBV6-1 with TRBJ2-2; 9 nucleotides agree with TRBD1. The CDR3 length is 16 residues. The germline V gene has CDR1 MNHNS and CDR2 SASEGT. V shed 5 bases, J shed 5 bases, and the junction held 9 bases outside the gene matches. CDR3 sequence reads: CASSPFGTGLTGELFF. The CDR3 bases are TGTGCCAGCAGTCCCTTCGGGACAGGGCTTACCGGGGAGCTGTTTTTT.

The chain carries TRBV19 and TRBJ1-2; D remains unclear. This CDR3 is 13 amino acids long. Trimming left V 4 bases short and J 4 bases short, with 10 bases between. Germline CDR1 and CDR2: LNHDA and SQIVND (reference sequence). The chain's CDR3 is CASSSGRSYGYTF. Written as DNA, the CDR3 is TGTGCCAGTAGTAGCGGCAGGAGCTATGGCTACACCTTC.

The chain uses TRBV10-3 and TRBJ2-3, with TRBD1 identical over 8 bases. Germline V gene data show CDR1 as ENHRY and CDR2 as SYGVKD. V was clipped by 6 bases and J by 4 bases; unmatched bases: 9. This CDR3 region has 15 residues. The CDR3, as DNA: TGTGCCATCAGCCCAGGGGGCGCTATGTCAGATACGCAGTATTTT. Encoded protein: CAISPGGAMSDTQYF.

The rearrangement joins TRBV4-1 to TRBJ1-6; unclear D gene. Trimming stripped 1 base from V and 15 bases from J, with 13 bases between. The germline CDR1 and CDR2 sequences are MGHRA and YSYEKL. This CDR3 comprises 13 residues. The CDR3 loop reads CASSQGLALGLHF. The CDR3 DNA sequence: TGCGCCAGCAGCCAAGGATTGGCCCTCGGCCTCCACTTT.

The rearrangement uses TRBV30 and TRBJ2-1; D uncertain. Deletions cut 1 base from V and 9 bases from J, with 10 bases between. Germline V gene sequence: CDR1 GTSNPN, CDR2 SVGIG (reference sequence). The CDR3 sequence is 12 residues long. CDR3 nucleotides: TGTGCCTGGAGTGCGTTAGCACGTGAGCAGTTCTTC. Its translation is CAWSALAREQFF. The full variable domain, its missing parts supplied by reference TRBV30 and TRBJ2-1, is SQTIHQWPATLVQPVGSPLSLECTVEGTSNPNLYWYRQAAGRGLQLLFYSVGIGQISSEVPQNLSASRPQDRQFILSSKKLLLSDSGFYLCAWSALAREQFFGPGTRLTVL.

The gene calls are TRBV7-2 and TRBJ1-2; 9 bases match TRBD1. The trim removed 1 base at V and 6 bases at J, leaving 9 bases unmatched. This CDR3 spans 16 amino acids. Germline-derived CDR1 and CDR2 are SGHTA and FQGNSA. CDR3 bases: TGTGCCAGCAGCTTAGTTTTGGGACAGGGATCTGATGGCTACACCTTC. Translating gives CASSLVLGQGSDGYTF.

The V gene is TRBV6-2 or TRBV6-3, the J gene TRBJ2-3; the D gene is possibly TRBD2 (6 bases). The germline CDR1 and CDR2 sequences are MNHEY and SVGEGT. This CDR3 has 15 residues. The V end lost 6 bases, the J end lost 0 bases, and 13 bases lay between the germline ends. Written as DNA, the CDR3 is TGTGCCAGCAGGTACCATAGCGGAAGCACAGATACGCAGTATTTT. This gives the protein CASRYHSGSTDTQYF.

The chain carries TRBV5-4 and TRBJ2-7; the D gene is possibly TRBD2 (5 bases). CDR1 is SGHNT, CDR2 YYREEE, per germline (reference sequence). V dropped 0 bases and J dropped 2 bases, with 6 bases sitting between them. CDR3 length: 13 residues. The DNA of the CDR3 is TGTGCCAGCAGCTTGGACGGGGCCTACGAGCAGTACTTC. This codes for CASSLDGAYEQYF.

The J gene is TRBJ2-3, the V gene TRBV30, with 10 bases identical to TRBD2. Germline trimming cut 1 base from V and 3 bases from J; bases unmatched to any gene: 4. The CDR3 loop spans 15 amino acids. Looked up from germline, CDR1 is GTSNPN and CDR2 is SVGIG (reference sequence). The CDR3 DNA reads as TGTGCCTGGAGTGCTAGCGGGAGACGAACAGATACGCAGTATTTT. Protein product: CAWSASGRRTDTQYF.

This chain connects TRBV12-3 or TRBV12-4 to TRBJ2-2; TRBD2 matches 7 bases. CDR3 size: 14 residues. V gave up 11 bases and J gave up 2 bases; unmatched junction bases: 8. As DNA, the CDR3 is TGTGCCGGACGGGGAGGGGTTAACACCGGGGAGCTGTTTTTT. Protein product: CAGRGGVNTGELFF.

The chain uses TRBV11-2 and TRBJ2-2; 7 nucleotides line up with TRBD1. The CDR3 has 16 amino acids. Germline V gives CDR1 SGHAT, CDR2 FQNNGV. V trimming: 1 base; J trimming: 5 bases; junction bases outside the gene matches: 7. CDR3 coding DNA: TGTGCCAGCAGCTTAGTTAAGATACAGGGGACCGGGGAGCTGTTTTTT. Protein product: CASSLVKIQGTGELFF.

This clonotype was counted a few times. V gene TRBV20-1 combines with J gene TRBJ2-2, with D perhaps given as TRBD1 or TRBD2 (5 bases each). The CDR3 sequence is 16 residues long. Trimming shortened V by 0 bases and J by 3 bases, and 14 bases separated the two germline ends. Germline V gives CDR1 DFQATT, CDR2 SNEGSKA (reference sequence). The CDR3 sequence: CSARDIGTEHTGELFF. The CDR3 nucleotides read TGCAGTGCTAGAGATATCGGGACCGAACACACCGGGGAGCTGTTTTTT.